Below are 25 T cell receptor beta chains sequenced from a single sample in a study of PD-L1 blockade in urothelial cancer. Here immunoSEQ multiplex PCR was the method, and the copy in TCRdb shows in-frame clones only, minus some. Here the sample spans under 35,000 clones, about 87% being singletons. The material sequenced was PBMCs, taken around atezolizumab (anti-PD-L1) treatment. These TCRs come from a man aged 45-65 years with urothelial cancer.

The chain couples TRBV6-6 to TRBJ1-1; D perhaps matches TRBD1 (5 bases). The CDR3 extends over 9 amino acids. Germline CDR1 and CDR2: MNHNY and SVGAGI (reference sequence). V lost 8 bases and J 7 bases, leaving 5 bases between the germline ends. CDR3 loop: CASGHEAFF. The CDR3 nucleotides read TGTGCCAGCGGACATGAAGCTTTCTTT.

V gene TRBV21-1 combines with J gene TRBJ1-1. TRBV21-1 is given as a pseudogene. The CDR3 sequence is 13 residues long. CDR3 DNA sequence: TGTGCCAGCAGCATCCGGTTATCCGCTGAAGCTTTCTTT. It encodes CASSIRLSAEAFF.

This rearrangement joins TRBV7-3 to TRBJ1-1, with a weak D call TRBD1 (5 bases). The CDR3 contains 14 residues. CDR1 and CDR2 (germline): SGHTA, FQGTGA. The V end lost 5 bases, the J end lost 2 bases, and 12 bases lay between the germline ends. CDR3 sequence (DNA): TGTGCCAGCAGCCTAGACAGAACCAACACTGAAGCTTTCTTT. Translated: CASSLDRTNTEAFF.

This chain joins TRBV4-1 and TRBJ2-3; 8 bases map to TRBD1. V lost 6 bases to trimming and J lost 6 bases; unmatched junction nucleotides: 5. This CDR3 is 13 amino acids long. CDR1 MGHRA and CDR2 YSYEKL come from the germline V gene. The DNA of the CDR3 is TGCGCCAGCAGGCTGACAGGGGAGGATACGCAGTATTTT. It encodes CASRLTGEDTQYF.

The chain is built from TRBV6-1 and TRBJ1-2; the D gene is possibly TRBD1 (6 bases). The CDR3 totals 12 residues. Germline V gene data show CDR1 as MNHNS and CDR2 as SASEGT. The V and J ends lost 2 bases and 8 bases respectively, with 9 bases between them. Written as DNA, the CDR3 is TGTGCCAGCAGTGAAAAGACAGGCGGCTACACCTTC. This translates into CASSEKTGGYTF.

The CDR3 DNA reads as TGTGCCAGCAGCGCCGACATGAATGAAAAACTGTTTTTT. Translation: CASSADMNEKLFF. The chain recombines TRBV9 with TRBJ1-4; D remains unclear. The CDR3 consists of 13 residues. The V end was cut by 3 bases, the J end by 5 bases, with 8 bases between. Germline CDR1 is SGDLS and CDR2 is YYNGEE.

The chain combines TRBV4-1 with TRBJ2-1; 12 bases match TRBD2. The V gene end was trimmed by 4 bases and the J gene end by 5 bases; junction bases not matched to a gene: 3. CDR1 and CDR2 (germline): MGHRA, YSYEKL. The CDR3 has 15 amino acids. CDR3 nucleotides: TGCGCCAGCAGCCCCCGGACTAGCGGGAACAATGAGCAGTTCTTC. As protein: CASSPRTSGNNEQFF.

The chain carries TRBV29-1 and TRBJ2-5; unclear D gene. CDR1 SQVTM and CDR2 ANQGSEA come from the germline V gene. This CDR3 is 13 amino acids long. The V gene lost 1 base and the J gene lost 2 bases, with 8 bases spanning the gap. The CDR3 nucleotides are TGCAGCGTTGAAGGGGCAGCTCAAGAGACCCAGTACTTC. Translated, it gives CSVEGAAQETQYF.

This sequence joins TRBV30 and TRBJ1-5, with D possibly TRBD1 on 6 matching bases. Trimming removed 1 base at V and 0 bases at J, with 10 bases between. This CDR3 has 15 residues. Looked up from germline, CDR1 is GTSNPN and CDR2 is SVGIG (reference sequence). The CDR3 DNA is TGTGCCTGGAGTGAGGGGGATTATAGCAATCAGCCCCAGCATTTT. It yields the protein CAWSEGDYSNQPQHF.

The chain employs TRBV27 and TRBJ2-1; the match to TRBD2 covers 7 bases. Germline assignment: CDR1 MNHEY and CDR2 SMNVEV (reference sequence). The trim removed 3 bases at V and 5 bases at J, leaving 4 bases unmatched. The CDR3 has 14 amino acids. CDR3 bases: TGTGCCAGCAGTTTCGCGGGAGAGGACAATGAGCAGTTCTTC. Its translation is CASSFAGEDNEQFF.

The chain links TRBV28 to TRBJ2-7; TRBD1 is a possible D gene (6 bases). Germline CDR1 is MDHEN and CDR2 is SYDVKM. The CDR3 covers 15 residues. Deletions cut 5 bases from V and 2 bases from J, with 16 bases between. The CDR3 reads CASSQHRTAPYEQYF. Here the CDR3 DNA reads TGTGCCAGCAGTCAACACCGGACAGCTCCCTACGAGCAGTACTTC.

The chain is built from TRBV11-2 and TRBJ1-2, with 11 bases identical to TRBD1. CDR3 size: 16 residues. Germline CDR1 and CDR2: SGHAT and FQNNGV. V lost 1 base, J lost 4 bases, and 5 bases stayed unmatched. The CDR3 DNA reads TGTGCCAGCAGCTTAGGGACAGGGGGCCGTTTCTATGGCTACACCTTC. This sequence encodes CASSLGTGGRFYGYTF.

The chain links TRBV28 to TRBJ2-3, with 10 bases that match TRBD2. CDR3 size: 17 residues. V lost 3 bases, J lost 0 bases, and 6 bases stayed unmatched. CDR1 and CDR2 (germline): MDHEN, SYDVKM. CDR3 sequence (DNA): TGTGCCAGCAGTTTCCGGACTAGCGGAACTAGCACAGATACGCAGTATTTT. Residues: CASSFRTSGTSTDTQYF.

This chain connects TRBV2 to TRBJ2-5; 10 bases align to TRBD1. CDR3 length equals 14 residues. V lost 6 bases, J lost 3 bases, and 4 bases stayed unmatched. Germline CDR1 SNHLY, CDR2 FYNNEI. CDR3 residues: CASRETGGEETQYF. The CDR3 DNA follows: TGTGCCAGCAGGGAGACAGGGGGCGAAGAGACCCAGTACTTC.

The chain couples TRBV28 to TRBJ2-5; a possible D gene is TRBD2 (5 bases). Deletions cut 6 bases from V and 4 bases from J, with 9 bases between. CDR1 and CDR2 from the germline V gene are MDHEN and SYDVKM. The CDR3 has 12 residues. The CDR3 here is CASSPGGETQYF. The DNA of the CDR3 is TGTGCCAGCAGCCCCGGAGGAGAGACCCAGTACTTC.

The genes are TRBV9 and TRBJ2-3; TRBD2 aligns across 8 bases. CDR3 length equals 15 residues. The V segment lost 0 bases and the J segment 4 bases; nucleotides outside the gene matches: 4. Germline-derived CDR1 and CDR2 are SGDLS and YYNGEE. In nucleotides, the CDR3 is TGTGCCAGCAGCGTAGGAGTCGGGAGGGCAGATACGCAGTATTTT. Residues: CASSVGVGRADTQYF.

The chain is built from TRBV6-1 and TRBJ1-5; the D is unclear. The V end was cut by 7 bases, the J end by 0 bases, with 13 bases between. Germline lookup yields CDR1 MNHNS and CDR2 SASEGT. This CDR3 has 15 residues. The CDR3 bases are TGTGCCAGCAAACTCTCCGGGGATAGCAATCAGCCCCAGCATTTT. Its protein product is CASKLSGDSNQPQHF.

V is TRBV25-1 and J is TRBJ1-1; 10 positions agree with TRBD1. V lost 3 bases to trimming and J lost 4 bases; unmatched junction nucleotides: 5. The germline CDR1 and CDR2 sequences are MGHDK and SYGVNS. The CDR3 contains 15 residues. CDR3: CASSDPRDRGTEAFF. CDR3 bases: TGTGCCAGCAGTGATCCCCGGGACAGGGGCACTGAAGCTTTCTTT.

The chain uses TRBV9 and TRBJ2-1; tentative D call: TRBD1 (6 bases). This CDR3 has 13 amino acids. The V gene lost 3 bases and the J gene lost 3 bases, with 7 bases spanning the gap. CDR1 is SGDLS and CDR2 is YYNGEE in the germline V gene. The CDR3 loop is CASSGTVYNEQFF. In DNA form, the CDR3 reads TGTGCCAGCAGCGGGACAGTCTACAATGAGCAGTTCTTC.

This sequence joins TRBV21-1 and TRBJ2-3; the D call of TRBD2 is as the table states it, not checked on the DNA. TRBV21-1 is recorded as a pseudogene. The length of the CDR3 is 18 residues. For the CDR3, the DNA is TGTGCCAGACCGAGGATTCCGGGACTAGCGGGAAGCACAGATACGCAGTATTTT. Translating gives CARPRIPGLAGSTDTQYF.

V usage is TRBV5-1 and J usage is TRBJ2-3; 12 positions agree with TRBD2. Looked up from germline, CDR1 is SGHRS and CDR2 is YFSETQ. There are 19 residues in the CDR3. The J segment lost 0 bases and the V segment lost 4 bases, leaving 12 bases of the junction unmatched. CDR3 residues: CASSLLTSGGLLSTDTQYF. The DNA for the CDR3 is TGCGCCAGCAGCCTTCTGACTAGCGGGGGCCTCCTTAGCACAGATACGCAGTATTTT.

The genes are TRBV19 and TRBJ2-2; D is undetermined. Trimming took 9 bases from V and 7 from J, leaving 18 bases between them. The length of the CDR3 is 14 residues. Per the germline V gene, CDR1 is LNHDA and CDR2 is SQIVND (reference sequence). The CDR3: CARNYSWPIGELFF. In DNA form, the CDR3 reads TGTGCCAGAAACTATAGTTGGCCGATCGGGGAGCTGTTTTTT. The full variable domain, completed using reference TRBV19 and TRBJ2-2, is DGGITQSPKYLFRKEGQNVTLSCEQNLNHDAMYWYRQDPGQGLRLIYYSQIVNDFQKGDIAEGYSVSREKKESFPLTVTSAQKNPTAFYLCARNYSWPIGELFFGEGSRLTVL.

CDR3 DNA: TGCGCCAGCAGCTTGGCCCTAGGGAGGAACACTGAAGCTTTCTTT. Translation gives CASSLALGRNTEAFF. The chain is built from TRBV5-1 and TRBJ1-1; D is unclear. V lost 0 bases and J lost 1, with 10 bases in between. This CDR3 region has 15 residues. The germline V gene has CDR1 SGHRS and CDR2 YFSETQ. The full variable domain, rest sourced from reference TRBV5-1 and TRBJ1-1, is KAGVTQTPRYLIKTRGQQVTLSCSPISGHRSVSWYQQTPGQGLQFLFEYFSETQRNKGNFPGRFSGRQFSNSRSEMNVSTLELGDSALYLCASSLALGRNTEAFFGQGTRLTVV.

The rearrangement uses TRBV6-1 and TRBJ1-6; D uncertain. Looked up from germline, CDR1 is MNHNS and CDR2 is SASEGT. V was trimmed by 1 base and J by 9 bases, leaving 13 bases between them. The CDR3 contains 15 residues. The CDR3 loop reads CASSEGGGRPSPLHF. The CDR3 DNA reads TGTGCCAGCAGTGAAGGCGGAGGGCGGCCTTCACCCCTCCACTTT.

V is TRBV11-2 and J is TRBJ2-3, with TRBD2 matching 13 bases. The V and J ends lost 5 bases and 5 bases, in that order; junction bases with no gene match: 7. From germline, CDR1 is SGHAT and CDR2 FQNNGV. The CDR3 extends over 16 amino acids. The CDR3 here is CASSASTSGGIDTQYF. The CDR3 bases are TGTGCCAGCAGCGCGTCGACTAGCGGGGGGATAGATACGCAGTATTTT.